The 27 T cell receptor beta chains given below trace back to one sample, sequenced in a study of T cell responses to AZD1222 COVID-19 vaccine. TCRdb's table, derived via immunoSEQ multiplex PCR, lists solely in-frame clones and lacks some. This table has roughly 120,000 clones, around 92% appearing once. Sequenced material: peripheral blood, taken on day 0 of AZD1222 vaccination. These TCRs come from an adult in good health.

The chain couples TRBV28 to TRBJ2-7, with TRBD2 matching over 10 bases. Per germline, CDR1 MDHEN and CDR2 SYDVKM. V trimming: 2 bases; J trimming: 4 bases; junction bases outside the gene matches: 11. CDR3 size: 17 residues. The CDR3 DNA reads TGTGCCAGCAGTTTAGGGCGGCTAGCGGGAGCAAAGTACGAGCAGTACTTC. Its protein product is CASSLGRLAGAKYEQYF.

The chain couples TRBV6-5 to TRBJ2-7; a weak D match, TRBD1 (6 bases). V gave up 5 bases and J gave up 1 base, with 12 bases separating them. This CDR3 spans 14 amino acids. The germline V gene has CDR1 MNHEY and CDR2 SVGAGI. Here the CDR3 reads CASSRGTGSYEQYF. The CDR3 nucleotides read TGTGCCAGCAGTAGGGGGACGGGATCCTACGAGCAGTACTTC.

CDR3: CASSQGLGGGDTQYF. Written as DNA, the CDR3 is TGTGCCAGCAGCCAAGGGCTAGGCGGGGGAGATACGCAGTATTTT. J is TRBJ2-3 and V is TRBV3-1 (or the pseudogene TRBV3-2); 7 nucleotides align to TRBD2. V trimming: 1 base; J trimming: 5 bases; junction bases outside the gene matches: 6. The CDR3 has 15 amino acids. The V gene's germline CDR1 is LGHDT and CDR2 YNNKEL (reference sequence).

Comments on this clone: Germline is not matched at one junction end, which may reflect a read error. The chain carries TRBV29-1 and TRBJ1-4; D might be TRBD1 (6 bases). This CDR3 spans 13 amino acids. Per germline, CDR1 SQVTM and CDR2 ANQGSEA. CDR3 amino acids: CSVEGTHNEKLFF. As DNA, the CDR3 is TGCAGCGTGGAAGGGACACATAATGAAAAACTGTTTTTT.

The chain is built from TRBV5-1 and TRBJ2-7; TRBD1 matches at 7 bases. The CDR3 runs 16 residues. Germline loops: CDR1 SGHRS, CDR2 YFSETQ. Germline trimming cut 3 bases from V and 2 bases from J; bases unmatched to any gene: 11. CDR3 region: CASSSTGQVGTYEQYF. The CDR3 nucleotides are TGCGCCAGCAGCTCAACCGGACAGGTAGGGACCTACGAGCAGTACTTC.

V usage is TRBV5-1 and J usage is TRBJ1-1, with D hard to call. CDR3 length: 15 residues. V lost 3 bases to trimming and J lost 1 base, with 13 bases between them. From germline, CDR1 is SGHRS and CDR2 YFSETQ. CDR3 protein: CASSSLRLGNTEAFF. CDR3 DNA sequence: TGCGCCAGCAGCTCGCTCCGATTGGGGAACACTGAAGCTTTCTTT.

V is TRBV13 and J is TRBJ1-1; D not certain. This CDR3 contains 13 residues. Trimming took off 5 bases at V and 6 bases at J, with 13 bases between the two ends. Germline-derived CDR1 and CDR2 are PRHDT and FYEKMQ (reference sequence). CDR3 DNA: TGTGCCAGCAGCCCCCGACCAGCGGCTGAAGCTTTCTTT. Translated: CASSPRPAAEAFF.

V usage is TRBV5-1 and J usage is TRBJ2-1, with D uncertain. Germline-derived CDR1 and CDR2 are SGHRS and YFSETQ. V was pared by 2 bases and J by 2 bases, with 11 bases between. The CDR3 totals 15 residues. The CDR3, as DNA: TGCGCCAGCAGCTTAGGAGTAGACGCCTACAATGAGCAGTTCTTC. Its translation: CASSLGVDAYNEQFF.

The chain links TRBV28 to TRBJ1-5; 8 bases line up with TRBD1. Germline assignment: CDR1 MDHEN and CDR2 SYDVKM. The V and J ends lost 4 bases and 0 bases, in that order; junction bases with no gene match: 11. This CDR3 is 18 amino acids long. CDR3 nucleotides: TGTGCCAGCAGTTCTCCGGGACAGGTAGACTATAGCAATCAGCCCCAGCATTTT. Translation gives CASSSPGQVDYSNQPQHF.

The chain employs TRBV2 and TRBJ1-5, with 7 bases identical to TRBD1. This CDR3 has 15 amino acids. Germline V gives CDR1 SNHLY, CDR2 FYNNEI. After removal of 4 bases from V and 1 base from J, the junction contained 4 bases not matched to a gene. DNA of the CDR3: TGTGCCAGCAGTGGACAGGGATTAAGCAATCAGCCCCAGCATTTT. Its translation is CASSGQGLSNQPQHF.

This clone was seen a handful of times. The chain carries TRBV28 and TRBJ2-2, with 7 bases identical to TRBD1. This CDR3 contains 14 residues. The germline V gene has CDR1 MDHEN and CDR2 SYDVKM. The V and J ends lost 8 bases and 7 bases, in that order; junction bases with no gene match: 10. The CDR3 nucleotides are TGTGCCAGCGGAGAGACAGGGTTCGGCGGGGAGCTGTTTTTT. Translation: CASGETGFGGELFF.

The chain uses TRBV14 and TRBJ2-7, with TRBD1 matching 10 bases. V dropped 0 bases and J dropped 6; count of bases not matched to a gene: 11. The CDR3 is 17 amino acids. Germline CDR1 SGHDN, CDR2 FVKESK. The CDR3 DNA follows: TGTGCCAGCAGCCAAGACCTCAGCCGGGACAGGGGCGGCGAGCAGTACTTC. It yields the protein CASSQDLSRDRGGEQYF. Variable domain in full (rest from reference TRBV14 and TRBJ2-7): EAGVTQFPSHSVIEKGQTVTLRCDPISGHDNLYWYRRVMGKEIKFLLHFVKESKQDESGMPNNRFLAERTGGTYSTLKVQPAELEDSGVYFCASSQDLSRDRGGEQYFGPGTRLTVT.

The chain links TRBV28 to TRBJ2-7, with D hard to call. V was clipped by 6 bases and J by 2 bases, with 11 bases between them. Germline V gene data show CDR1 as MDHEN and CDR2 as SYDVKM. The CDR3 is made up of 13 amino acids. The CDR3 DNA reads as TGTGCCAGCAGCAAGACCCAACCCTACGAGCAGTACTTC. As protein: CASSKTQPYEQYF.

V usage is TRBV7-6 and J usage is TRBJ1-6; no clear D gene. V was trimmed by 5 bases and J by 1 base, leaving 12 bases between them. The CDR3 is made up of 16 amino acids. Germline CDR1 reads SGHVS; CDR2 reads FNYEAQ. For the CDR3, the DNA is TGTGCCAGCAGCCTTAGCAGCCTATCCTATAATTCACCCCTCCACTTT. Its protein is CASSLSSLSYNSPLHF.

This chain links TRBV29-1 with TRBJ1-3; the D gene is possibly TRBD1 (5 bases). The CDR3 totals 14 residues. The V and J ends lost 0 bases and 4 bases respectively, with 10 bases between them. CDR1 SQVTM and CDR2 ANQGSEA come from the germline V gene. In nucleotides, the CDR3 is TGCAGCGTTGAAGAGTCAGGGTCAGGAAACACCATATATTTT. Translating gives CSVEESGSGNTIYF.

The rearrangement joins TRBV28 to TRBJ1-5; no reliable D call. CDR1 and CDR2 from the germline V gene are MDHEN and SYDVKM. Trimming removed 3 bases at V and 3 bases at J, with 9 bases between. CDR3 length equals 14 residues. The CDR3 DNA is TGTGCCAGCAGTTTTATCGGGGTCAATCAGCCCCAGCATTTT. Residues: CASSFIGVNQPQHF.

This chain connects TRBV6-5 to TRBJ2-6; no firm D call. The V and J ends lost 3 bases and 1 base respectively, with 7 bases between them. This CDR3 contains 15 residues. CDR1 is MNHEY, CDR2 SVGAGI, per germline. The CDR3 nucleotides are TGTGCCAGCAGTTATTGGGTTTCTGGGGCCAACGTCCTGACTTTC. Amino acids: CASSYWVSGANVLTF.

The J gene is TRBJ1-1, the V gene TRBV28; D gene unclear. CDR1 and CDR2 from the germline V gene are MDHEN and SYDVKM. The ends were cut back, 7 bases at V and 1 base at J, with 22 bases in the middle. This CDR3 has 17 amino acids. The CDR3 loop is CASTPTPKRTSNTEAFF. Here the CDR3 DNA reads TGTGCCAGCACCCCCACTCCCAAGCGGACCTCGAACACTGAAGCTTTCTTT.

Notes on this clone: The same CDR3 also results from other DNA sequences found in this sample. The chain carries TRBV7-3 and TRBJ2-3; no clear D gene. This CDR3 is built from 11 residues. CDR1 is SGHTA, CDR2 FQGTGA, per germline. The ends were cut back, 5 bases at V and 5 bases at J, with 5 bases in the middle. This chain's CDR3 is CASSDRDTQYF. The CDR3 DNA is TGTGCCAGCAGCGACCGAGATACGCAGTATTTT.

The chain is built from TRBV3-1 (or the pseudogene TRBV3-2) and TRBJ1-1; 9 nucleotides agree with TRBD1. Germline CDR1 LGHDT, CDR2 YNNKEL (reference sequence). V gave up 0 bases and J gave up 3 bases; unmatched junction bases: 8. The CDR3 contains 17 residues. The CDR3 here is CASSQDGGTGRDTEAFF. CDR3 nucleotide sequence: TGTGCCAGCAGCCAAGATGGGGGGACAGGGAGGGACACTGAAGCTTTCTTT.

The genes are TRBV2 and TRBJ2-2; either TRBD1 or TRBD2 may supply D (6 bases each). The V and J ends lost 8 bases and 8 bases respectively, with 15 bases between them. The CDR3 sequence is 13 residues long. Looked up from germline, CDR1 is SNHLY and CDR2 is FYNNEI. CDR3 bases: TGTGCCAGCCGGGGGCCAGGGCCTGGGGAGCTGTTTTTT. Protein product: CASRGPGPGELFF.

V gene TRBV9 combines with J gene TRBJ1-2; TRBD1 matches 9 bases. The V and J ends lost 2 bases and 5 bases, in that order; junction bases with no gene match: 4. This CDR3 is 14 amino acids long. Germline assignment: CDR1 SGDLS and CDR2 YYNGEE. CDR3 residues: CASSVTGGNYGYTF. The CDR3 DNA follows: TGTGCCAGCAGCGTCACAGGGGGCAATTATGGCTACACCTTC.

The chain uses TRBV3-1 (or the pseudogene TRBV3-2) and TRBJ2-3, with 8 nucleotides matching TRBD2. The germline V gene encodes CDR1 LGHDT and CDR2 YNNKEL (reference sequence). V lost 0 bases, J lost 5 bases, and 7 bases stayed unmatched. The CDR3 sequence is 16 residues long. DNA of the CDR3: TGTGCCAGCAGCCAAGATATAAGCGGGAGAGGAGATACGCAGTATTTT. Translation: CASSQDISGRGDTQYF.

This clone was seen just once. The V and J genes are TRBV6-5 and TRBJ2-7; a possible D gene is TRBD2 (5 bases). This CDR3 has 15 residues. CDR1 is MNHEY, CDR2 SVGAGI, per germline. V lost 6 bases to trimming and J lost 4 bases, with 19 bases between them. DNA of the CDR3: TGTGCCAGCAGCCCGGCTTCCGGGGATGCTTACGAGCAGTACTTC. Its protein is CASSPASGDAYEQYF.

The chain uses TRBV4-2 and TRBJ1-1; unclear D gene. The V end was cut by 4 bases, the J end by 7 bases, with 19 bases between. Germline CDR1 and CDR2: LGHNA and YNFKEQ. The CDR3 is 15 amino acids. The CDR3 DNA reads TGTGCCAGCAGCCCCCAGCGGGTAGACTTAGGTGAAGCTTTCTTT. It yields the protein CASSPQRVDLGEAFF.

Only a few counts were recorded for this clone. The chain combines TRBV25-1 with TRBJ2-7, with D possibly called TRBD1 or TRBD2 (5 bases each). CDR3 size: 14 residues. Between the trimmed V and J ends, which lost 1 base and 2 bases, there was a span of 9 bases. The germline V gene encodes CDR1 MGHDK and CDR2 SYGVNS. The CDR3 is CASSESGTAYEQYF. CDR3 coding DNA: TGTGCCAGCAGTGAATCCGGGACGGCCTACGAGCAGTACTTC.

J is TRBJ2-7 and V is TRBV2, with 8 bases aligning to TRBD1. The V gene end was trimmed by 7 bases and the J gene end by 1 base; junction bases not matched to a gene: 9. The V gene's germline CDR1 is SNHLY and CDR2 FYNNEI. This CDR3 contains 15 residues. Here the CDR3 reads CASKPGRTGSYEQYF. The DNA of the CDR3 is TGTGCCAGCAAGCCCGGAAGGACAGGGTCCTACGAGCAGTACTTC.